Listed below are T cell receptor beta chains from one sample, sequenced in a study of identical twins. TCRdb fed the 5' RACE reads into MiXCR, producing one record per CDR3 protein. The table shows hundreds of thousands of distinct CDR3 sequences, with approximately 18% occurring only once. The same sample was also used in a study of T cells expressing NK-cell markers.

The sequenced sample consisted of PBMCs. The receptor source for this set is a woman aged 18-30 years in good health. Both conserved end residues are part of each CDR3. A D gene is named only where the DNA matches it firmly. For some rows the clone size is stated as once, few or many, or as a class when expanded; others skip it.

J,size,D,V,length,CDR3,DNA
TRBJ2-5,few,NA,TRBV29-1,13,CSVRRDHQETQYF,TGCAGCGTCCGGCGGGACCATCAAGAGACCCAGTACTTC
TRBJ2-5,many,NA,TRBV20-1,13,CSASGQTQETQYF,TGCAGTGCTAGCGGGCAGACACAAGAGACCCAGTACTTC
TRBJ2-1,NA,NA,TRBV7-2,16,CASSFVRRSSYNEQFF,TGTGCCAGCAGCTTTGTACGGCGGAGCTCCTACAATGAGCAGTTCTTC
TRBJ1-1,NA,NA,TRBV6-2/TRBV6-3,14,CASSYPDSRSEAFF,TGTGCCAGCAGTTACCCGGACAGTCGCTCTGAAGCTTTCTTT
TRBJ2-3,few,NA,TRBV29-1,12,CSVASSGDTQYF,TGCAGCGTCGCCTCCTCCGGGGATACGCAGTATTTT
TRBJ1-1,NA,NA,TRBV9,15,CASSAMGLRNTEAFF,TGTGCCAGCAGCGCCATGGGGCTAAGGAACACTGAAGCTTTCTTT
TRBJ2-1,few,TRBD2,TRBV14,17,CASSLWTSGTIHNEQFF,TGTGCCAGCAGCCTGTGGACTAGCGGGACTATTCACAATGAGCAGTTCTTC
TRBJ2-1,NA,TRBD2,TRBV18,16,CASSPASGRAVDEQFF,TGTGCCAGCTCACCAGCTAGCGGGAGGGCCGTCGATGAGCAGTTCTTC
TRBJ2-7,NA,TRBD1,TRBV5-1,16,CASSGPGTGAYYEQYF,TGCGCCAGCAGCGGGCCTGGGACAGGGGCCTACTACGAGCAGTACTTC
TRBJ2-1,NA,NA,TRBV5-1,15,CASTGDGSTYNEQFF,TGCGCCAGCACCGGGGACGGTTCAACCTACAATGAGCAGTTCTTC
TRBJ2-1,few,NA,TRBV5-1,14,CASSLLGTLNEQFF,TGCGCCAGCAGCTTGTTAGGGACCCTAAATGAGCAGTTCTTC
TRBJ1-1,once,NA,TRBV20-1,15,CSARGLGGDGTEAFF,TGCAGTGCTAGGGGATTGGGGGGCGATGGGACTGAAGCTTTCTTT
TRBJ1-5,NA,TRBD1,TRBV12-3/TRBV12-4,17,CASSFFSGTGSNQPQHF,TGTGCCAGCAGTTTCTTTTCAGGGACAGGGAGCAATCAGCCCCAGCATTTT
TRBJ2-7,few,TRBD2,TRBV5-1,16,CASSLVQTSGSREQYF,TGCGCCAGCAGCTTGGTCCAGACTAGCGGGAGCAGGGAGCAGTACTTC
TRBJ2-1,few,NA,TRBV29-1,14,CSVARTSTYNEQFF,TGCAGCGTTGCTAGGACGTCAACCTACAATGAGCAGTTCTTC
TRBJ1-6,NA,NA,TRBV5-1,14,CASNQGTESSPLHF,TGCGCCAGCAACCAAGGTACAGAAAGTTCACCCCTCCACTTT
TRBJ2-1,few,TRBD2,TRBV9,16,CASSALGGVSYNEQFF,TGTGCCAGCAGCGCCTTGGGGGGGGTCTCCTACAATGAGCAGTTCTTC